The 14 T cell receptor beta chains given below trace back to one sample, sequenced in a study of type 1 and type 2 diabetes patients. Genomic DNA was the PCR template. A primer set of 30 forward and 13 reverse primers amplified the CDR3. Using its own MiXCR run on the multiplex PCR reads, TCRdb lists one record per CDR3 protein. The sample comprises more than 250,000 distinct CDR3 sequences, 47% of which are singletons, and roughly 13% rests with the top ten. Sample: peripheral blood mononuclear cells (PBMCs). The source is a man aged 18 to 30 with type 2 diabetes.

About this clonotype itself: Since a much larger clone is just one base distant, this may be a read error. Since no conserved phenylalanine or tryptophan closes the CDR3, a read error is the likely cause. CDR3 in DNA: TGTGCCAGCAGTGTGGGGGGTGGGGGCACCTCGAACACTGAAGCTTTCCTT. Protein product: CASSVGGGGTSNTEAFL. This chain joins TRBV2 and TRBJ1-1; D may be TRBD1 (6 bases). The V and J ends lost 4 bases and 1 base respectively, with 19 bases between them. The CDR3 is 17 amino acids. Germline V gene sequence: CDR1 SNHLY, CDR2 FYNNEI.

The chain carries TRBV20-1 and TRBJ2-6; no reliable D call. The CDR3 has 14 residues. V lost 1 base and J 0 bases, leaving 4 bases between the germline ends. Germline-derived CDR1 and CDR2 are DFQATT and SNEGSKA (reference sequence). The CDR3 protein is CSARGHSGANVLTF. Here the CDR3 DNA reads TGCAGTGCTAGAGGGCACTCTGGGGCCAACGTCCTGACTTTC.

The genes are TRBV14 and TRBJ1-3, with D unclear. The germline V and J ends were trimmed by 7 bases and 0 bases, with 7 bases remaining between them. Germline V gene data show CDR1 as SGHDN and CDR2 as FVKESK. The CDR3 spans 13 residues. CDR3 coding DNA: TGTGCCAGCACGTCCGACTCTGGAAACACCATATATTTT. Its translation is CASTSDSGNTIYF.

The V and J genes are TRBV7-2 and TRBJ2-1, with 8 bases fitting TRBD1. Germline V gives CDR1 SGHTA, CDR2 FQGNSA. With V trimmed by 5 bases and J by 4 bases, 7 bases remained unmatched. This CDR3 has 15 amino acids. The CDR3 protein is CASSLGQGPYNEQFF. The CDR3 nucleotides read TGTGCCAGCAGCCTTGGACAGGGACCGTACAATGAGCAGTTCTTC.

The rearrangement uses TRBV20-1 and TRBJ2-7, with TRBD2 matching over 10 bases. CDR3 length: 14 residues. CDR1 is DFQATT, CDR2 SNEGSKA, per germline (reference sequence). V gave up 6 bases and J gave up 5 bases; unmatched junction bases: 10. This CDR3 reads CSAAKREGRDEQYF. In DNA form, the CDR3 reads TGCAGTGCCGCGAAGCGGGAGGGCCGAGACGAGCAGTACTTC.

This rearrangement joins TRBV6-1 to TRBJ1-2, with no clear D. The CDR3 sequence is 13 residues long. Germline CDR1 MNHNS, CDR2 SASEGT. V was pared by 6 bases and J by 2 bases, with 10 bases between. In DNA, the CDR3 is TGTGCCAGCAGGGTCACAGTGAACTATGGCTACACCTTC. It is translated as CASRVTVNYGYTF.

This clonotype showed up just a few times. CDR3 sequence (DNA): TGTGCCAGCAGTTACTCGGTGTCCGCTGGCGAGCAGTACTTC. It specifies CASSYSVSAGEQYF. The rearrangement uses TRBV6-5 and TRBJ2-7; D call uncertain. Trimming took off 0 bases at V and 6 bases at J, with 12 bases between the two ends. The germline V gene has CDR1 MNHEY and CDR2 SVGAGI. This CDR3 has 14 residues.

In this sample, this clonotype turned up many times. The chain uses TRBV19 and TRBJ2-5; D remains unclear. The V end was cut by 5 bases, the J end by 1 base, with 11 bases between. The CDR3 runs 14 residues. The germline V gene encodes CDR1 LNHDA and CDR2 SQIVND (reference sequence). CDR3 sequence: CASSYVGSQETQYF. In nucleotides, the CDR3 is TGTGCCAGTAGTTATGTCGGCAGCCAAGAGACCCAGTACTTC. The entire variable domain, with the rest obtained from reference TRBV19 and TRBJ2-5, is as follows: DGGITQSPKYLFRKEGQNVTLSCEQNLNHDAMYWYRQDPGQGLRLIYYSQIVNDFQKGDIAEGYSVSREKKESFPLTVTSAQKNPTAFYLCASSYVGSQETQYFGPGTRLLVL.

Here the CDR3 DNA reads TGTGCCAGCACGAGCGTATCGAACACCGGGGAGCTGTTTTTT. Amino acid sequence: CASTSVSNTGELFF. The chain has TRBV7-2 and TRBJ2-2; D is unresolved. Germline CDR1 is SGHTA and CDR2 is FQGNSA. V was clipped by 7 bases and J by 0 bases, with 9 bases between them. CDR3 length: 14 amino acids.

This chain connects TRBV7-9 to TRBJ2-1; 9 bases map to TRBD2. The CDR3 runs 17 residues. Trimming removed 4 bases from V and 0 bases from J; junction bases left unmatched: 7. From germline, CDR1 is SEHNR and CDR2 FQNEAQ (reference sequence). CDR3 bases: TGTGCCAGCAGCTCGACCGAAGCGGGAGGCTCCTACAATGAGCAGTTCTTC. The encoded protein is CASSSTEAGGSYNEQFF. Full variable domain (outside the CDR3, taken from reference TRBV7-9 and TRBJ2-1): DTGVSQNPRHKITKRGQNVTFRCDPISEHNRLYWYRQTLGQGPEFLTYFQNEAQLEKSRLLSDRFSAERPKGSFSTLEIQRTEQGDSAMYLCASSSTEAGGSYNEQFFGPGTRLTVL.

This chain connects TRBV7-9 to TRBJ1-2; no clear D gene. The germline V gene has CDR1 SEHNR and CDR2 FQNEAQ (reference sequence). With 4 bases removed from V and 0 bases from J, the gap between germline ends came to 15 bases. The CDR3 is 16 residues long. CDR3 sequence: CASSSDLANPNYGYTF. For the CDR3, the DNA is TGTGCCAGCAGCTCAGACCTAGCCAATCCTAACTATGGCTACACCTTC.

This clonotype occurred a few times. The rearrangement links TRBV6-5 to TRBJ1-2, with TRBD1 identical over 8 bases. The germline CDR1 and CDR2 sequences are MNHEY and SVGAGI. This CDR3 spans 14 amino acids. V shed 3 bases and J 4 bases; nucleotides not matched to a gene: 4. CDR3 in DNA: TGTGCCAGCAGTTATGGACAGGGTGGCTATGGCTACACCTTC. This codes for CASSYGQGGYGYTF.

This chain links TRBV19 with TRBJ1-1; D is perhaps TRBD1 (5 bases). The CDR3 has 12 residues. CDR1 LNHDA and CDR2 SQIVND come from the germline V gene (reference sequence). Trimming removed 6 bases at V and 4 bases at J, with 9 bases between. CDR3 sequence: CASRAGGTEAFF. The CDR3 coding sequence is TGTGCCAGTAGGGCTGGGGGCACTGAAGCTTTCTTT.

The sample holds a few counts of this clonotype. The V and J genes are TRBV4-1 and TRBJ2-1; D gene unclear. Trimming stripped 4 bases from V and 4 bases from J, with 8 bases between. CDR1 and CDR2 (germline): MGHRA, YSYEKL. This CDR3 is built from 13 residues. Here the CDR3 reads CASSPSLYNEQFF. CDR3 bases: TGCGCCAGCAGCCCTTCACTTTACAATGAGCAGTTCTTC.